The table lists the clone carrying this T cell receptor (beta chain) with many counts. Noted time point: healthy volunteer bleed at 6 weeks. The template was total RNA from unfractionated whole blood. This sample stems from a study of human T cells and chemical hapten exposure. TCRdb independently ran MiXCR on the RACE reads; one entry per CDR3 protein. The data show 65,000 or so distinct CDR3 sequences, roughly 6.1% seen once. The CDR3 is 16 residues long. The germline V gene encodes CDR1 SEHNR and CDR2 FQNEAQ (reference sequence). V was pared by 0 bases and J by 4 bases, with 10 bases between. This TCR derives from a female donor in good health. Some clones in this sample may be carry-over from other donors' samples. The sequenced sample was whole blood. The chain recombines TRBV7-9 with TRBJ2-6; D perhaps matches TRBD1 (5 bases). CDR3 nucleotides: TGTGCCAGCAGCTTAGCGATGGGGCCCGGGGCCAACGTCCTGACTTTC. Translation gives CASSLAMGPGANVLTF.